Shown below are 28 T cell receptor beta chains from a single sample sequenced in a study of control samples from healthy donors and cancer patients. Profiled with immunoSEQ multiplex PCR; TCRdb holds only in-frame clones, not every one. The sample contains roughly 130,000 clones, approximately 95% of which appear only once. Sequencing was done on a sample of blood. The receptors come from a man aged 30 to 39 in good health.

J is TRBJ1-2 and V is TRBV6-5, with 12 bases matching TRBD1. Germline assignment: CDR1 MNHEY and CDR2 SVGAGI. Losses at the gene ends were 4 bases for V and 8 bases for J; bases not matched to a gene: 8. The CDR3 has 15 residues. The CDR3 here is CASSFQGQGARGYTF. CDR3 DNA: TGTGCCAGCAGTTTCCAGGGACAGGGGGCTAGAGGCTACACCTTC.

The chain carries TRBV13 and TRBJ2-3; maybe TRBD2 (7 bases). Germline V gene sequence: CDR1 PRHDT, CDR2 FYEKMQ (reference sequence). The germline V and J ends were trimmed by 3 bases and 6 bases, with 16 bases remaining between them. CDR3 size: 15 residues. CDR3 region: CASSFRWGGFDTQYF. CDR3 DNA: TGTGCCAGCAGCTTTAGATGGGGGGGCTTTGATACGCAGTATTTT.

The V and J genes are TRBV28 and TRBJ1-5; D unclear. The germline V and J ends were trimmed by 5 bases and 7 bases, with 9 bases remaining between them. Germline CDR1 reads MDHEN; CDR2 reads SYDVKM. The CDR3 runs to 12 residues. The CDR3 region is CASSPLGQPQHF. CDR3 nucleotides: TGTGCCAGCAGTCCCCTGGGGCAGCCCCAGCATTTT. Variable domain in full (rest from reference TRBV28 and TRBJ1-5): DVKVTQSSRYLVKRTGEKVFLECVQDMDHENMFWYRQDPGLGLRLIYFSYDVKMKEKGDIPEGYSVSREKKERFSLILESASTNQTSMYLCASSPLGQPQHFGDGTRLSIL.

The chain couples TRBV3-1 (or the pseudogene TRBV3-2) to TRBJ1-2, with D unresolved. The V gene's germline CDR1 is LGHDT and CDR2 YNNKEL (reference sequence). The CDR3 consists of 12 residues. The V end lost 4 bases, the J end lost 4 bases, and 7 bases lay between the germline ends. CDR3 loop: CASSLGSYGYTF. In DNA, the CDR3 is TGTGCCAGCAGCCTCGGCTCCTATGGCTACACCTTC.

The gene calls are TRBV6-2 or TRBV6-3 and TRBJ1-1, with D hard to call. The CDR3 consists of 13 residues. The V and J ends lost 3 bases and 4 bases respectively, with 9 bases between them. Germline lookup yields CDR1 MNHEY and CDR2 SVGEGT. The CDR3 here is CASSYGGRTEAFF. The DNA of the CDR3 is TGTGCCAGCAGTTATGGAGGTCGCACTGAAGCTTTCTTT.

Here the CDR3 DNA reads TGCGCCAGCAGCTTGGCCGGGGTAGGTCAGCCCCAGCATTTT. Encoded protein: CASSLAGVGQPQHF. The J gene is TRBJ1-5, the V gene TRBV5-1, with D unclear. Trimming pared 0 bases from V and 6 bases from J, leaving 10 bases between. The germline V gene has CDR1 SGHRS and CDR2 YFSETQ. The CDR3 is 14 residues long.

The J gene is TRBJ1-2, the V gene TRBV6-5, with D tentatively TRBD1 (5 bases). Per the germline V gene, CDR1 is MNHEY and CDR2 is SVGAGI. V lost 0 bases and J lost 4, with 9 bases in between. The CDR3 extends over 14 amino acids. CDR3 amino acids: CASSYSRRGYGYTF. CDR3 nucleotides: TGTGCCAGCAGTTACTCGCGGAGGGGCTATGGCTACACCTTC.

This chain joins TRBV3-1 (or the pseudogene TRBV3-2) and TRBJ2-7; D is perhaps TRBD1 or TRBD2 (5 bases each). Germline CDR1 LGHDT, CDR2 YNNKEL (reference sequence). This CDR3 has 17 amino acids. The V end lost 0 bases, the J end lost 1 base, and 16 bases lay between the germline ends. For the CDR3, the DNA is TGTGCCAGCAGCCAAGAAGAGGGGCTTTTACTTTCCTACGAGCAGTACTTC. Amino acid sequence: CASSQEEGLLLSYEQYF.

The rearrangement uses TRBV18 and TRBJ1-1; D is undetermined. The CDR3 covers 11 residues. V dropped 5 bases and J dropped 2 bases, with 3 bases sitting between them. Germline-derived CDR1 and CDR2 are KGHSH and LQKENI. CDR3 residues: CASSSNTEAFF. The CDR3, as DNA: TGTGCCAGCTCATCCAACACTGAAGCTTTCTTT.

The genes are TRBV30 and TRBJ1-5; unclear D gene. Deletions cut 3 bases from V and 0 bases from J, with 9 bases between. CDR1 and CDR2 from the germline V gene are GTSNPN and SVGIG (reference sequence). This CDR3 is built from 14 residues. CDR3 coding DNA: TGTGCCTGGAGCGTAGGGCTTAGCAATCAGCCCCAGCATTTT. Its protein is CAWSVGLSNQPQHF.

The chain joins TRBV7-9 to TRBJ2-5; 11 nucleotides align to TRBD2. Unmatched junction bases numbered 7, after V lost 8 bases and J lost 5 bases. The CDR3 is made up of 14 amino acids. Germline V gene lookup returns CDR1 SEHNR and CDR2 FQNEAQ (reference sequence). For the CDR3, the DNA is TGTGCCAGCCAAGCTAGCGGGGGGCAGGAGACCCAGTACTTC. This codes for CASQASGGQETQYF.

On this clone: An end of the junction differs from the germline gene, which may be a read error. This rearrangement joins TRBV7-7 to TRBJ2-5; the match to TRBD2 covers 15 bases. The germline V gene has CDR1 SSHAT and CDR2 FNYEAQ (reference sequence). The CDR3 spans 19 residues. DNA for the CDR3: TGTGCTAGCAGCTTAGCGGTGGGACTAGCGGGGGGAAACCAAGAGACCCAGTACTTC. Translation gives CASSLAVGLAGGNQETQYF.

The gene calls are TRBV7-2 and TRBJ2-7, with 12 bases that match TRBD2. Germline CDR1 SGHTA, CDR2 FQGNSA. This CDR3 spans 16 amino acids. The trim removed 0 bases at V and 2 bases at J, leaving 2 bases unmatched. The CDR3: CASSLAPSGGAYEQYF. In DNA, the CDR3 is TGTGCCAGCAGCTTAGCGCCTAGCGGGGGGGCCTACGAGCAGTACTTC.

Here the CDR3 reads CASSDLGRFAEKLFF. CDR3 in DNA: TGTGCCAGCAGTGATCTAGGGCGGTTTGCTGAAAAACTGTTTTTT. The V and J genes are TRBV25-1 and TRBJ1-4; D call uncertain. This CDR3 spans 15 amino acids. Per germline, CDR1 MGHDK and CDR2 SYGVNS. Trimming cost V 3 bases and J 7 bases, with 15 bases left between them.

This sequence joins TRBV18 and TRBJ1-5, with D unresolved. Trimming stripped 0 bases from V and 2 bases from J, with 8 bases between. Germline CDR1 KGHSH, CDR2 LQKENI. The CDR3 sequence is 15 residues long. The CDR3 loop reads CASSPPGSRNQPQHF. CDR3 nucleotides: TGTGCCAGCTCACCACCCGGCAGCCGCAATCAGCCCCAGCATTTT.

The chain has TRBV29-1 and TRBJ2-5, with 7 bases aligning to TRBD2. The CDR3 has 10 amino acids. CDR1 is SQVTM and CDR2 is ANQGSEA in the germline V gene. The CDR3: CSWTRETQYF. The CDR3 DNA is TGCAGTTGGACTAGAGAGACCCAGTACTTC.

This clone was recorded once. The chain couples TRBV5-1 to TRBJ2-7; TRBD1 might be the D (5 bases). This CDR3 contains 15 residues. Germline CDR1 is SGHRS and CDR2 is YFSETQ. Trimming removed 1 base from V and 5 bases from J, with 16 bases in between. CDR3 DNA: TGCGCCAGCAGCTTGAAAGACCCAGGGAACCACGAGCAGTACTTC. This codes for CASSLKDPGNHEQYF.

Written as DNA, the CDR3 is TGTGCCAGCAGTTTATTTGGAGACTATGGCTACACCTTC. It specifies CASSLFGDYGYTF. The genes are TRBV28 and TRBJ1-2; D gene uncertain. V was cut by 1 base and J by 3 bases, with 6 bases left in between. The CDR3 is 13 residues long. Germline loops: CDR1 MDHEN, CDR2 SYDVKM.

The chain joins TRBV6-1 to TRBJ1-2; D gene uncertain. Deletions cut 3 bases from V and 8 bases from J, with 7 bases between. The CDR3 runs to 11 residues. Germline V gene data show CDR1 as MNHNS and CDR2 as SASEGT. This CDR3 reads CASSDRVGYTF. The CDR3, as DNA: TGTGCCAGCAGTGATCGGGTGGGCTACACCTTC.

The V gene is TRBV30, the J gene TRBJ2-3, with D unclear. V was pared by 3 bases and J by 5 bases, with 12 bases between. The CDR3 extends over 13 amino acids. The germline V gene encodes CDR1 GTSNPN and CDR2 SVGIG (reference sequence). For the CDR3, the DNA is TGTGCCTGGAGCTTGGGGATGCAAGATACGCAGTATTTT. Its protein is CAWSLGMQDTQYF. Together with reference TRBV30 and TRBJ2-3, the CDR3 gives the full variable domain: SQTIHQWPATLVQPVGSPLSLECTVEGTSNPNLYWYRQAAGRGLQLLFYSVGIGQISSEVPQNLSASRPQDRQFILSSKKLLLSDSGFYLCAWSLGMQDTQYFGPGTRLTVL.

This clone ranks as medium-sized. This chain links TRBV10-3 with TRBJ1-2, with 7 bases aligning to TRBD1. CDR1 ENHRY and CDR2 SYGVKD come from the germline V gene. The J segment lost 3 bases and the V segment lost 5 bases, leaving 3 bases of the junction unmatched. The CDR3 covers 13 residues. CDR3 in amino acids: CAISQGEDYGYTF. CDR3 coding DNA: TGTGCCATCAGTCAGGGGGAGGACTATGGCTACACCTTC.

The CDR3 loop is CASSGRDGINTGELFF. The DNA for the CDR3 is TGTGCCAGCAGCGGCCGGGACGGGATAAACACCGGGGAGCTGTTTTTT. The rearrangement joins TRBV9 to TRBJ2-2, with D perhaps matching TRBD1 or TRBD2 (5 bases each). V was clipped by 3 bases and J by 2 bases, with 14 bases between them. The CDR3 sequence is 16 residues long. Germline CDR1 SGDLS, CDR2 YYNGEE.

The chain carries TRBV27 and TRBJ1-5, with D possibly matching TRBD1 (5 bases). The V end lost 8 bases, the J end lost 6 bases, and 14 bases lay between the germline ends. The CDR3 contains 13 residues. Germline values: CDR1 MNHEY, CDR2 SMNVEV (reference sequence). CDR3 amino acids: CASQWGIGQPQHF. The CDR3 DNA reads as TGTGCCAGCCAATGGGGGATAGGTCAGCCCCAGCATTTT.

This chain connects TRBV2 to TRBJ1-5; 9 bases line up with TRBD1. The CDR3 runs 15 residues. CDR1 is SNHLY, CDR2 FYNNEI, per germline. J lost 4 bases, V lost 6 bases, and 7 bases had no gene match. The CDR3 is CASSPDRGGNQPQHF. CDR3 DNA: TGTGCCAGCAGCCCGGACAGGGGAGGTAATCAGCCCCAGCATTTT.

With regard to this clone: The same CDR3 also results from other DNA sequences found in this sample. This chain links TRBV25-1 with TRBJ2-5; D possibly corresponds to TRBD2 (6 bases). With 6 bases removed from V and 11 bases from J, the gap between germline ends came to 25 bases. This CDR3 is built from 15 residues. The germline gives CDR1 MGHDK, CDR2 SYGVNS. This chain's CDR3 is CASRDGTDPPGSQYF. The DNA of the CDR3 is TGTGCCAGCAGGGATGGGACTGATCCTCCGGGGAGTCAGTACTTC.

The chain is built from TRBV18 and TRBJ1-5, with 8 bases aligning to TRBD1. This CDR3 has 18 amino acids. The germline CDR1 and CDR2 sequences are KGHSH and LQKENI. Trimming cost V 3 bases and J 1 base; bases outside gene matches: 11. The DNA for the CDR3 is TGTGCCAGCTCACCCACGCCCGACAGGGGTAACAGCAATCAGCCCCAGCATTTT. It translates to CASSPTPDRGNSNQPQHF.

The chain recombines TRBV7-2 with TRBJ1-6, with a tentative D call TRBD1 (6 bases). The germline V and J ends were trimmed by 3 bases and 9 bases, with 15 bases remaining between them. This CDR3 has 15 amino acids. Germline V gene data show CDR1 as SGHTA and CDR2 as FQGNSA. The CDR3 DNA reads as TGTGCCAGCAGCTTGACAGGAGGACGTGGTTCACCCCTCCACTTT. Its protein product is CASSLTGGRGSPLHF.

This clone has just one count. The rearrangement links TRBV7-8 to TRBJ2-7; D gene ambiguous. Germline CDR1 reads SGHVS; CDR2 reads FQNEAQ. The CDR3 is made up of 14 amino acids. V lost 1 base and J 0 bases, leaving 7 bases between the germline ends. CDR3 in amino acids: CASSLEGSSYEQYF. CDR3 DNA: TGTGCCAGCAGCTTAGAGGGCAGCTCCTACGAGCAGTACTTC.